Following are 3 T cell receptor beta chains from one sample sequenced in a study of T cells in Graves' hyperthyroidism and ophthalmopathy. What was amplified from RNA transcripts were TCR beta CDR3 regions. Initially, a first-round RT-PCR of the TCR CDR3 employed the HTBI primer set. TCRdb itself ran the multiplex PCR reads through MiXCR, one entry per CDR3 protein. The table records 450,000 to 650,000 distinct CDR3 sequences, 17% of them present only once. Sequencing used blood. The receptors originated from a young woman with Graves' ophthalmopathy.

The rearrangement joins TRBV28 to TRBJ2-1; perhaps TRBD2 as D (5 bases). The CDR3 runs to 13 residues. In germline, CDR1 is MDHEN, CDR2 SYDVKM. CDR3 coding DNA: TGTGCACTAGGGAATCGCGCCTACAATGAGCAGTTCTTC. Its translation is CALGNRAYNEQFF.

This clonotype has a count of ten or more. The rearrangement joins TRBV12-3 or TRBV12-4 to TRBJ1-2, with D perhaps TRBD1 (5 bases). The CDR3 covers 14 residues. The germline V and J ends were trimmed by 2 bases and 4 bases, with 11 bases remaining between them. DNA of the CDR3: TGTGCCAGCAGTTTACAGGGTATAACCTATGGCTACACCTTC. The encoded protein is CASSLQGITYGYTF.

This clonotype was picked up many times. This sequence joins TRBV7-2 and TRBJ2-1; the match to TRBD2 covers 8 bases. V gave up 5 bases and J gave up 1 base; unmatched junction bases: 4. Germline values: CDR1 SGHTA, CDR2 FQGNSA. CDR3 length: 15 residues. For the CDR3, the DNA is TGTGCCAGCAGCCTTAGCGGGGCGTCCTACAATGAGCAGTTCTTC. Translation: CASSLSGASYNEQFF.